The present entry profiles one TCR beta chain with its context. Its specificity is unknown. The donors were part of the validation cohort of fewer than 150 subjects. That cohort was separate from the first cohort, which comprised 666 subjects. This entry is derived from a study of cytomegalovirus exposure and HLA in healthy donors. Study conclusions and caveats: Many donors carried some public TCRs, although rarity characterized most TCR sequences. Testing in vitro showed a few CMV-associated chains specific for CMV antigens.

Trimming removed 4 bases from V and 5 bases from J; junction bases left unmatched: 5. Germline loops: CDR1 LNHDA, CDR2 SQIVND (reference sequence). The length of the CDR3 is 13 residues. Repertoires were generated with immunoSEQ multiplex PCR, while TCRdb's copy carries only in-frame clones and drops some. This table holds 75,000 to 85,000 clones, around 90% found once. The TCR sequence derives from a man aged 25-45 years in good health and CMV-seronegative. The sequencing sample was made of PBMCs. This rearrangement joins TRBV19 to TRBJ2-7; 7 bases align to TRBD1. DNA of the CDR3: TGTGCCAGTAGTAACAGGGGAAATAACGAGCAGTACTTC. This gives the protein CASSNRGNNEQYF.